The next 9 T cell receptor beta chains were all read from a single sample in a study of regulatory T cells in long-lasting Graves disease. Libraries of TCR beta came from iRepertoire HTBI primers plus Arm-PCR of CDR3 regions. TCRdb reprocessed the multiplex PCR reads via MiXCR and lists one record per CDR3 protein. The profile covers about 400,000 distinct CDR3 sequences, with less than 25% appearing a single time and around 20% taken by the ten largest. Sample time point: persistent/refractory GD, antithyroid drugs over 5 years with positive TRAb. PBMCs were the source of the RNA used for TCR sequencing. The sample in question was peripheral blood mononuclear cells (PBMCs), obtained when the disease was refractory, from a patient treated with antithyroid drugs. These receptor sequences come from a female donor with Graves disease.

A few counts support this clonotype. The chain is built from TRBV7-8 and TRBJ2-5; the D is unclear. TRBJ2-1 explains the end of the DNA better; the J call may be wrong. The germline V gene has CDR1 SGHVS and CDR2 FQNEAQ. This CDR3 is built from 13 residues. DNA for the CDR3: TGTGCCAGCAGCTTACGTCAGGCGCATGAGCAGTTCTTC. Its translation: CASSLRQAHEQFF.

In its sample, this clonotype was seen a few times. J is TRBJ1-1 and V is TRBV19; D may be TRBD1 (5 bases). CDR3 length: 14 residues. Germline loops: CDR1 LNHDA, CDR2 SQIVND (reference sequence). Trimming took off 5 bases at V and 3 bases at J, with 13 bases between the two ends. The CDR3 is CASSGGDSHTEAFF. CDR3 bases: TGTGCCAGTAGTGGGGGGGACTCCCACACTGAAGCTTTCTTT.

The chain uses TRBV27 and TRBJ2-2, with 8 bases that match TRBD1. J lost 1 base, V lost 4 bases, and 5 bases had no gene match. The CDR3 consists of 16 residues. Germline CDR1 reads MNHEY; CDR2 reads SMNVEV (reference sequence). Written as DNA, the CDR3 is TGTGCCAGCAGTTCTCTCAGGGGGCTGAACACCGGGGAGCTGTTTTTT. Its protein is CASSSLRGLNTGELFF.

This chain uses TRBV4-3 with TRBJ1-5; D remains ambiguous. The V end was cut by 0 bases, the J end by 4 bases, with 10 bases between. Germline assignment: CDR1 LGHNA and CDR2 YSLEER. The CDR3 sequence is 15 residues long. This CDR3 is CASSQDFPGNQPQHF. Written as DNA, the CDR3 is TGCGCCAGCAGCCAAGATTTCCCGGGAAATCAGCCCCAGCATTTT.

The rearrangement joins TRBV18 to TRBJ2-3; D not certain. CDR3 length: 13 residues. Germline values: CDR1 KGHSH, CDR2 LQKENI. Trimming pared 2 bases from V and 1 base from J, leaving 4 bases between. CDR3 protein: CASSPWGTDTQYF. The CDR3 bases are TGTGCCAGCTCACCATGGGGCACAGATACGCAGTATTTT.

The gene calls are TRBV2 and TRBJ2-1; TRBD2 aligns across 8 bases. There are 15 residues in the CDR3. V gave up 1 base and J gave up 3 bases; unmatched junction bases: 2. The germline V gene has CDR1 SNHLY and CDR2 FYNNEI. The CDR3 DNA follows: TGTGCCAGCAGTGAAGGGGCGGGAGGCTACAATGAGCAGTTCTTC. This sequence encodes CASSEGAGGYNEQFF. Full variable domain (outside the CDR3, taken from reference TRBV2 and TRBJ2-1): EPEVTQTPSHQVTQMGQEVILRCVPISNHLYFYWYRQILGQKVEFLVSFYNNEISEKSEIFDDQFSVERPDGSNFTLKIRSTKLEDSAMYFCASSEGAGGYNEQFFGPGTRLTVL.

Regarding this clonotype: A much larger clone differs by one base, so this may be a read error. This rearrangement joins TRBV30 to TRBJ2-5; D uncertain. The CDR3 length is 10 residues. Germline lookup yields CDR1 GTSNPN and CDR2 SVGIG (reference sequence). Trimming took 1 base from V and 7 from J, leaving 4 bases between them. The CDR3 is CAWSGGTQYF. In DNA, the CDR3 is TGTGCCTGGAGTGGAGGGACCCAGTACTTC.

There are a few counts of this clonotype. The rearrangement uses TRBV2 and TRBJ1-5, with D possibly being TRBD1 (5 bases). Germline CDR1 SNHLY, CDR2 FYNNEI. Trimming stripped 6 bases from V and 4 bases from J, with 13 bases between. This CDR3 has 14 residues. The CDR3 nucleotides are TGTGCCAGCAGCGGCGACGGGGGGAATCAGCCCCAGCATTTT. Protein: CASSGDGGNQPQHF.

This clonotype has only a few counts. This chain's CDR3 is CASSHNTGGAFF. For the CDR3, the DNA is TGTGCCAGCAGCCATAACACGGGAGGGGCTTTCTTT. The rearrangement joins TRBV3-1 to TRBJ1-1; D is unresolved. V was clipped by 3 bases and J by 11 bases, with 13 bases between them. Germline V gene lookup returns CDR1 LGHDT and CDR2 YNNKEL (reference sequence). The CDR3 has 12 amino acids. Supplemented by reference TRBV3-1 and TRBJ1-1, the full variable domain reads DTAVSQTPKYLVTQMGNDKSIKCEQNLGHDTMYWYKQDSKKFLKIMFSYNNKELIINETVPNRFSPKSPDKAHLNLHINSLELGDSAVYFCASSHNTGGAFFGQGTRLTVV.